A single sample gave rise to the 10 T cell receptor beta chains below, sequenced in a study of molecular identifiers for immune sequencing clone quantification. TCRdb passed the PCR reads through MiXCR, listing each CDR3 protein once. The sample lists about 640,000 distinct CDR3 sequences, 20% occurring once. The sequenced sample consisted of naive CD8+ T cells from blood, with Jurkat cell RNA spiked in. Subset here: FACS-sorted CD8+CD4-CCR7+CD45RA+ naive T cells. The source of these receptors is a human donor in good health. Some libraries in this study had Jurkat cell RNA spiked in.

On this clonotype: A read error is likely, as this CDR3 ends without the conserved phenylalanine or tryptophan. The limits of the CDR3 on the DNA are not certain, so only TCRdb's listed CDR3 is given. The chain recombines TRBV7-9 with TRBJ1-1. CDR1 and CDR2 (germline): SEHNR, FQNEAQ (reference sequence). Counting both end residues, the CDR3 totals 12 amino acids. This chain's CDR3 is CASSLVREEPFL.

In its sample, this clonotype was seen many times. The genes are TRBV30 and TRBJ2-5; D is ambiguous. V lost 0 bases, J lost 2 bases, and 10 bases lay in between. CDR1 is GTSNPN and CDR2 is SVGIG in the germline V gene (reference sequence). The CDR3 spans 14 residues. CDR3 residues: CAWSVSVRQETQYF. The CDR3 DNA reads as TGTGCCTGGAGTGTAAGCGTAAGACAAGAGACCCAGTACTTC.

This clonotype turned up a few times. The chain links TRBV7-9 to TRBJ2-2, with TRBD2 matching over 9 bases. Germline values: CDR1 SEHNR, CDR2 FQNEAQ (reference sequence). There are 17 residues in the CDR3. After removal of 2 bases from V and 4 bases from J, the junction contained 8 bases not matched to a gene. The DNA of the CDR3 is TGTGCCAGCAGCTTATTACTAGCGGGCCGAGGCACCGGGGAGCTGTTTTTT. Its translation is CASSLLLAGRGTGELFF.

This clonotype was observed at least ten times. This chain uses TRBV5-1 with TRBJ2-3; 9 bases are a match to TRBD2. Germline CDR1 SGHRS, CDR2 YFSETQ. The CDR3 length is 16 residues. V was pared by 4 bases and J by 2 bases, with 8 bases of the junction left unmatched. The DNA for the CDR3 is TGCGCCAGCAGCCCGGGGACTAGCTCACACACAGATACGCAGTATTTT. As protein: CASSPGTSSHTDTQYF.

This clonotype was counted many times. The chain recombines TRBV6-2 or TRBV6-3 with TRBJ1-2; D remains unclear. Germline V lookup: CDR1 MNHEY, CDR2 SVGEGT. V was clipped by 4 bases and J by 1 base, with 10 bases between them. The CDR3 runs to 14 residues. The CDR3 DNA reads as TGTGCCAGCAGTTTGAGGCAGTTTAACTATGGCTACACCTTC. Amino acid sequence: CASSLRQFNYGYTF.

In its sample, this clonotype was seen many times. The DNA for the CDR3 is TGTGCCAGCAGCACAAATGCCCCACTAGCGGGGCTACAAGAGACCCAGTACTTC. Amino acid sequence: CASSTNAPLAGLQETQYF. The chain has TRBV7-6 and TRBJ2-5, with 10 bases aligning to TRBD2. The CDR3 has 18 amino acids. The germline CDR1 and CDR2 sequences are SGHVS and FNYEAQ. V lost 5 bases and J lost 2; bases outside the gene matches: 14.

Many counts were recorded for this clonotype. The chain employs TRBV19 and TRBJ2-7; a weak D match, TRBD1 (6 bases). CDR3 length equals 14 residues. The V gene's germline CDR1 is LNHDA and CDR2 SQIVND (reference sequence). V lost 3 bases to trimming and J lost 2 bases, with 11 bases between them. The CDR3: CASSIRDNTYEQYF. The CDR3 DNA reads as TGTGCCAGTAGTATCCGGGACAACACCTACGAGCAGTACTTC. The full variable domain, completed using reference TRBV19 and TRBJ2-7, is DGGITQSPKYLFRKEGQNVTLSCEQNLNHDAMYWYRQDPGQGLRLIYYSQIVNDFQKGDIAEGYSVSREKKESFPLTVTSAQKNPTAFYLCASSIRDNTYEQYFGPGTRLTVT.

A note on this clonotype: Germline and junction disagree at one end, which may indicate a read error. This rearrangement joins TRBV5-1 to TRBJ2-7; D ambiguous. This CDR3 has 14 amino acids. The germline CDR1 and CDR2 sequences are SGHRS and YFSETQ. The CDR3 is CGSSLGWNSYEQYF. The CDR3 nucleotides read TGCGGCAGCAGCTTGGGGTGGAACTCCTACGAGCAGTACTTC.

This clonotype was observed a handful of times. The CDR3 sequence: CASRDRDEKLFF. The CDR3 DNA reads as TGTGCCAGCCGGGACAGGGATGAAAAACTGTTTTTT. The chain uses TRBV6-1 and TRBJ1-4, with 9 bases identical to TRBD1. This CDR3 spans 12 amino acids. Unmatched junction bases numbered 1, after V lost 8 bases and J lost 6 bases. The germline V gene encodes CDR1 MNHNS and CDR2 SASEGT.

Turning to this clonotype: A much larger clone lies a single base off, so this may be a read error. The CDR3 bases are TGTGTCAGCAGTTTCCCCTATCAGGGGGAAGAGACCCAGTACTTC. It yields the protein CVSSFPYQGEETQYF. The chain recombines TRBV6-2 or TRBV6-3 with TRBJ2-5; 7 nucleotides line up with TRBD1. The CDR3 totals 15 residues. CDR1 is MNHEY, CDR2 SVGEGT, per germline.